This TCR beta chain is drawn from a study of TIL therapy for anti-PD-1-resistant metastatic lung cancer. The overall study: Tumors were harvested before any PD-1/PD-L1 blockade. Patients had a median age of approximately 56 years (range roughly 38-75). Most patients had lung adenocarcinoma; a few tumors were EGFR-mutant, two ALK-rearranged; half smoked currently or formerly.

The libraries were made with immunoSEQ v3. Sequencing was performed with immunoSEQ multiplex PCR; in TCRdb, only in-frame clones are kept and a portion is missing. In the table there are fewer than 40,000 clones, 74% of which are singletons. Described time point: pre-treatment sample, taken before nivolumab and TIL therapy. The V and J ends lost 1 base and 9 bases respectively, with 7 bases between them. Germline CDR1 reads SGHNT; CDR2 reads YENEEA. The CDR3 runs to 12 residues. This sequence joins TRBV11-3 and TRBJ2-1, with D possibly being TRBD2 (5 bases). Specimen: blood, collected at baseline. This receptor was taken from a woman aged 30-79 years with non-small cell lung cancer. CDR3 bases: TGTGCCAGCAGCTTAGGTGAGGGTGAGCAGTTCTTC. Residues: CASSLGEGEQFF.